Listed below are T cell receptor beta chains from one sample, sequenced in a study of CD8 T cells in Susac syndrome. TCRdb recomputed calls from the immunoSEQ multiplex PCR reads with MiXCR, one row per CDR3 protein. Counted here are about 160,000 distinct CDR3 sequences, under 95% occurring once; the ten biggest clones make up approximately 0.073%. Specimen: CD4+ T cells from PBMCs. The receptors were sampled from a human donor in good health. Each CDR3 is given with its conserved first and last residue. The size field is filled for only some rows; it gives once, few, many or a size class.

v_gene,abundance,CDR3aa
TRBV5-1,-,CASSLSAGTGGELFF
TRBV7-9,-,CASSSQNRGNSPLHF
TRBV5-1,-,CASSEQGGGLNEQFF
TRBV5-1,few,CASSSGTSGVEKLFF
TRBV7-2,-,CASSTRQGWNTQYF
TRBV28,-,CASSVVTGGAYGYTF
TRBV20-1,once,CSASGTSGLAPDTQYF
TRBV10-2,-,CASSESNQDLAKNIQYF
TRBV5-1,-,CASSTGTGNQPQHF
TRBV5-1,-,CASSLVALASGDVRQETQYF
TRBV5-1,-,CASSGLGGTDTQYF
TRBV7-2,-,CASTPSSSLETQYF
TRBV9,-,CASSVAAGVQETQYF
TRBV19,-,CASSIGHPNYGYTF
TRBV29-1,-,CSVNQGFLMNTEAFF
TRBV5-1,-,CASSKDSYEQYF
TRBV2,-,CASSVVGTGNNEQYF
TRBV20-1,-,CSARDPQGDTEAFF
TRBV3-1,-,CASSSRQGVGETQYF
TRBV6-2/TRBV6-3,-,CASSPLAAGGRTDTQYF
TRBV6-2/TRBV6-3,-,CASSYSEIQETQYF
TRBV4-2,-,CASSLGGGTSLYEQYF
TRBV3-1,few,CASSPSVGELFF
TRBV4-1,-,CASGWASRDRVTNTEAFF
TRBV7-8,-,CASSLVPASNTGELFF
TRBV7-8,-,CASSLALKPQHF